This T cell receptor beta chain appears in the sequencing data of a study of blood T cell repertoires in COVID-19. Across the study: Sites across the United States, Italy and Spain contributed samples from acute and convalescent COVID-19.

Per the germline V gene, CDR1 is SGDLS and CDR2 is YYNGEE. The junction had 7 bases not matched to a gene; V was cut back by 4 bases and J by 0 bases. This CDR3 contains 16 residues. As concerns this clone: The identical CDR3 is also encoded by other nucleotide sequences in the sample.

The authors' processing: Reference gene primers were amplified, and this amplification served to estimate nucleated cell counts. Assay: immunoSEQ multiplex PCR; the TCRdb copy retains only in-frame clones and omits some. That table supplies the V and J calls and clone size; D and trimming were determined from the DNA. The sample holds some 190,000 clones, around 84% seen once. Sample: peripheral blood. The chain recombines TRBV9 with TRBJ1-3; TRBD1 aligns across 7 bases. The receptor comes from a human donor in a cohort sampled during active COVID-19. CDR3 protein: CASSPRQGNSGNTIYF. For the CDR3, the DNA is TGTGCCAGCAGCCCCCGACAGGGTAACTCTGGAAACACCATATATTTT.